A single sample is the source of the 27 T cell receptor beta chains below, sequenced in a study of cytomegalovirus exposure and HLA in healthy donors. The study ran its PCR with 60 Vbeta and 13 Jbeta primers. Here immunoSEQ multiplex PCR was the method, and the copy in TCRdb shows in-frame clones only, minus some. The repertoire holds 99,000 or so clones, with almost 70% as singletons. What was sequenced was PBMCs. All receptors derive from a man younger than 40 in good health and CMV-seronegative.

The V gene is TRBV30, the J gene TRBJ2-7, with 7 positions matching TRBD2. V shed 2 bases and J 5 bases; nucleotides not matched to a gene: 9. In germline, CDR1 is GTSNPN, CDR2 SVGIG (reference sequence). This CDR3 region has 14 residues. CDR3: CAWSPFAGVHEQYF. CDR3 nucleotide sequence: TGTGCCTGGAGTCCCTTCGCGGGAGTCCACGAGCAGTACTTC.

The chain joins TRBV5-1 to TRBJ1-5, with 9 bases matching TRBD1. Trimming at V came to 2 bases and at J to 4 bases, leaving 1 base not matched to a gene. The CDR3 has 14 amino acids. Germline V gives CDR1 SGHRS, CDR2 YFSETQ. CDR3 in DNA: TGCGCCAGCAGCTTCGGGACAGGGAATCAGCCCCAGCATTTT. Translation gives CASSFGTGNQPQHF.

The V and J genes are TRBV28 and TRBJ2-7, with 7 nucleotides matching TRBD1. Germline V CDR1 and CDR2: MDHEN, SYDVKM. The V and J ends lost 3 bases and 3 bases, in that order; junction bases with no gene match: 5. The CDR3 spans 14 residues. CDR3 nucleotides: TGTGCCAGCAGTTTGTACAGGGGTAGCTACGAGCAGTACTTC. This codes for CASSLYRGSYEQYF.

CDR3 in amino acids: CASSLILPGELFF. CDR3 sequence (DNA): TGTGCCAGCAGCTTAATTCTCCCCGGGGAGCTGTTTTTT. The rearrangement links TRBV7-9 to TRBJ2-2; unclear D gene. V lost 2 bases and J lost 6, with 7 bases in between. The germline CDR1 and CDR2 sequences are SEHNR and FQNEAQ (reference sequence). This CDR3 has 13 amino acids.

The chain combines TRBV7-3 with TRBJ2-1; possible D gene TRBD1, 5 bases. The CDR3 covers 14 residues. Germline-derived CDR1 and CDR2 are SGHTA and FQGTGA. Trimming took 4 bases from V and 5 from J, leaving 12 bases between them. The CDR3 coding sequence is TGTGCCAGCAGCTCTGGGGCGTCTAACAATGAGCAGTTCTTC. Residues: CASSSGASNNEQFF.

The DNA for the CDR3 is TGTGCCAGTAGTAGGGCAGGAACTGTCAATCAGCCCCAGCATTTT. Its translation: CASSRAGTVNQPQHF. V is TRBV19 and J is TRBJ1-5; D gene uncertain. V lost 4 bases and J 3 bases, leaving 13 bases between the germline ends. Per the germline V gene, CDR1 is LNHDA and CDR2 is SQIVND (reference sequence). CDR3 length: 15 residues.

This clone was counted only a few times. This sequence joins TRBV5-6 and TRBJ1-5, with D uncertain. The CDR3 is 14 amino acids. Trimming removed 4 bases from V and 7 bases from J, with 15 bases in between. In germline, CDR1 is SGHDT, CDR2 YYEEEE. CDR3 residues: CASSGPGNHQPQHF. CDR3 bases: TGTGCCAGCAGCGGGCCGGGAAACCACCAGCCCCAGCATTTT. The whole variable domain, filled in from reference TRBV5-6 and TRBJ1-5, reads DAGVTQSPTHLIKTRGQQVTLRCSPKSGHDTVSWYQQALGQGPQFIFQYYEEEERQRGNFPDRFSGHQFPNYSSELNVNALLLGDSALYLCASSGPGNHQPQHFGDGTRLSIL.

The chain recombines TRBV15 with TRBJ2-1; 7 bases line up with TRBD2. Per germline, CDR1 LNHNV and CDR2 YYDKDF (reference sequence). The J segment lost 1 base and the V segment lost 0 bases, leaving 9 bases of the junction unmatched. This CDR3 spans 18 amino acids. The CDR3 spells CATSREWAGEVSYNEQFF. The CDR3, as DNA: TGTGCCACCAGCAGAGAATGGGCGGGAGAAGTGTCCTACAATGAGCAGTTCTTC. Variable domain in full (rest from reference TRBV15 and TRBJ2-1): DAMVIQNPRYQVTQFGKPVTLSCSQTLNHNVMYWYQQKSSQAPKLLFHYYDKDFNNEADTPDNFQSRRPNTSFCFLDIRSPGLGDTAMYLCATSREWAGEVSYNEQFFGPGTRLTVL.

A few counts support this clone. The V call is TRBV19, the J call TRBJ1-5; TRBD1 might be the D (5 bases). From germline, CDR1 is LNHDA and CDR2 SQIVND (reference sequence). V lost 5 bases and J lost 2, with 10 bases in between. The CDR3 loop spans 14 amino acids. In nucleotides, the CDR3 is TGTGCCAGTAGTGGATCGACAGGCAATCAGCCCCAGCATTTT. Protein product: CASSGSTGNQPQHF.

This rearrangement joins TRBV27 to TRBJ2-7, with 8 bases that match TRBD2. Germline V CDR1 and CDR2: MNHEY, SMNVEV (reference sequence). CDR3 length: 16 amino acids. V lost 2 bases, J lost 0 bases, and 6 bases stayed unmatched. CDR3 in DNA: TGTGCCAGCAGTTTACTAGCGGGCGTTAGCTCCTACGAGCAGTACTTC. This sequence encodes CASSLLAGVSSYEQYF.

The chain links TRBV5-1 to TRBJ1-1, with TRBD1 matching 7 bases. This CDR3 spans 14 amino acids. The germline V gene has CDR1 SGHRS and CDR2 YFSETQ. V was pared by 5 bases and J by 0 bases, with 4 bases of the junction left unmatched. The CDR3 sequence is CASSLTGMNTEAFF. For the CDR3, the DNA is TGCGCCAGCAGTCTGACAGGGATGAACACTGAAGCTTTCTTT.

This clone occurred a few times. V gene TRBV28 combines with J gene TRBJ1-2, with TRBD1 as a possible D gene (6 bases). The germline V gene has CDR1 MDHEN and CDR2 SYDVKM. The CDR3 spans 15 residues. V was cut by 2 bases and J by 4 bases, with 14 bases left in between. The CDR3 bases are TGTGCCAGCAGTTTAGGAGACAGGAGCTTCTATGGCTACACCTTC. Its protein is CASSLGDRSFYGYTF.

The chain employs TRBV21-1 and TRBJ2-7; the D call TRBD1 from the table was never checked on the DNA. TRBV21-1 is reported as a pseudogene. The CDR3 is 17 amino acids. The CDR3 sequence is CASSKEPRQGKPYEQYF. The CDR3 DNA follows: TGTGCCAGCAGCAAAGAGCCTCGGCAGGGTAAGCCCTACGAGCAGTACTTC.

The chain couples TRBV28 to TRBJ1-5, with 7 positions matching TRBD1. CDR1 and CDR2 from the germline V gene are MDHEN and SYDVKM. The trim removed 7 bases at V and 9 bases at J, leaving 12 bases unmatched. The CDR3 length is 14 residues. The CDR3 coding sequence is TGTGCCAGCATCTCAGGACAGGTTATGTTGCCCCAGCATTTT. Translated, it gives CASISGQVMLPQHF.

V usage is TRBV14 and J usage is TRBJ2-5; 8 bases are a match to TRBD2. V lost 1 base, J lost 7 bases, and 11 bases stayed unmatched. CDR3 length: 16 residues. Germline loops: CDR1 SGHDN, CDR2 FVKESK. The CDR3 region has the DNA TGTGCCAGCAGCCAAGGTTCCGGGAGGGTGAAGGGGACCCAGTACTTC. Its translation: CASSQGSGRVKGTQYF.

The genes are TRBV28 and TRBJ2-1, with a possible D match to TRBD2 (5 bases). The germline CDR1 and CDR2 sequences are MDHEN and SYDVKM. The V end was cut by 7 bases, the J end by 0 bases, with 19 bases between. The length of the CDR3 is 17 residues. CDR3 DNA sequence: TGTGCCAGCATACGTGGACTCGTCGCCCTCTCCTACAATGAGCAGTTCTTC. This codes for CASIRGLVALSYNEQFF.

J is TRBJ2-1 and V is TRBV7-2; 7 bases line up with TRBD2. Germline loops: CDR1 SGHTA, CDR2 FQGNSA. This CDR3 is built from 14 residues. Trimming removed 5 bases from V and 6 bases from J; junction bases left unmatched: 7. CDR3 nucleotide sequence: TGTGCCAGCAGCCAAAGACTAGCAACCAATGAGCAGTTCTTC. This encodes CASSQRLATNEQFF.

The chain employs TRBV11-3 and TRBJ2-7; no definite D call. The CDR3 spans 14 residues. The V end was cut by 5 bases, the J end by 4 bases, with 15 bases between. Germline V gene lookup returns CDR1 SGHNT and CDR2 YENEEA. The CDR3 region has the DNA TGTGCCAGCAGCCCTGGAACCTCAGGATACGAGCAGTACTTC. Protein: CASSPGTSGYEQYF.

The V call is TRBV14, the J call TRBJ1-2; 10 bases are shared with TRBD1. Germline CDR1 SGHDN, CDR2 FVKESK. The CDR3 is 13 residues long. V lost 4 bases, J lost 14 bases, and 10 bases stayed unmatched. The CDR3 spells CASSRDRGPGGTF. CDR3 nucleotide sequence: TGTGCCAGCAGCCGGGACAGGGGACCCGGTGGGACCTTC.

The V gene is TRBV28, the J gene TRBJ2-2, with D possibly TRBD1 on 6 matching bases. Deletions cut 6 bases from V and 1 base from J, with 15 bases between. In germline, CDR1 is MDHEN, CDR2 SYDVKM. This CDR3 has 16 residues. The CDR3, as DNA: TGTGCCAGCAGAGCCACAGGGTTACGGAACACCGGGGAGCTGTTTTTT. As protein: CASRATGLRNTGELFF.

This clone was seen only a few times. The CDR3 nucleotides are TGTGCCAGCAGTGACTCGAACTTTAACTATGGCTACACCTTC. Protein sequence: CASSDSNFNYGYTF. The V call is TRBV6-4, the J call TRBJ1-2; no reliable D call. The ends were cut back, 0 bases at V and 1 base at J, with 6 bases in the middle. CDR3 size: 14 residues. Germline V gene sequence: CDR1 MRHNA, CDR2 SNTAGT.

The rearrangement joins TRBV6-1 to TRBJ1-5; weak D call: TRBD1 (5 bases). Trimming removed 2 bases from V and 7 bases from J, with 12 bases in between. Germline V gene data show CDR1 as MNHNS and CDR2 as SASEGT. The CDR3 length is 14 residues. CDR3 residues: CASSESQRGQPQHF. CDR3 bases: TGTGCCAGCAGTGAATCCCAAAGGGGCCAGCCCCAGCATTTT.

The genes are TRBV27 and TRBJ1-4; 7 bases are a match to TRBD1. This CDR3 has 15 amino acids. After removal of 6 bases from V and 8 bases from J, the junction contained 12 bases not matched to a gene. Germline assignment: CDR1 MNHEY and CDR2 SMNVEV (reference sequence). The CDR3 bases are TGTGCCAGCAGGGACCTGACAGGGCAGGGAGAAAAACTGTTTTTT. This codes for CASRDLTGQGEKLFF.

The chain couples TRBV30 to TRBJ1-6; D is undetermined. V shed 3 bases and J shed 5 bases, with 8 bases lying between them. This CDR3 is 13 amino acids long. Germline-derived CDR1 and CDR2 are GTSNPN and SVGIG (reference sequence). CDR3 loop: CAWSSVDNSPLHF. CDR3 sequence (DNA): TGTGCCTGGAGCAGTGTCGATAATTCACCCCTCCACTTT.

The chain's CDR3 is CASSPSLAGGNEQFF. CDR3 DNA sequence: TGTGCCAGCTCACCCTCGCTAGCGGGGGGCAATGAGCAGTTCTTC. The rearrangement links TRBV18 to TRBJ2-1; 11 nucleotides line up with TRBD2. CDR1 KGHSH and CDR2 LQKENI come from the germline V gene. With V trimmed by 3 bases and J by 6 bases, 4 bases remained unmatched. There are 15 residues in the CDR3.

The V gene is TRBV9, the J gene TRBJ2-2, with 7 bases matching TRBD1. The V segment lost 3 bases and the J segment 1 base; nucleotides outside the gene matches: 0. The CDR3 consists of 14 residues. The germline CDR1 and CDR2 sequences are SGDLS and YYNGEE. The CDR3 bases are TGTGCCAGCAGCGCAGGGGGGAACACCGGGGAGCTGTTTTTT. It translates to CASSAGGNTGELFF. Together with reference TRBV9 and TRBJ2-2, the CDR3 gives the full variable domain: DSGVTQTPKHLITATGQRVTLRCSPRSGDLSVYWYQQSLDQGLQFLIQYYNGEERAKGNILERFSAQQFPDLHSELNLSSLELGDSALYFCASSAGGNTGELFFGEGSRLTVL.

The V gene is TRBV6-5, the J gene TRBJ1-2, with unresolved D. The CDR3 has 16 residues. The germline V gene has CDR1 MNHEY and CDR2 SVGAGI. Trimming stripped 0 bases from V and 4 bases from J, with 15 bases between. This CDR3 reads CASSYSSGGGSYGYTF. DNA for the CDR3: TGTGCCAGCAGTTACTCATCAGGTGGAGGGAGCTATGGCTACACCTTC.